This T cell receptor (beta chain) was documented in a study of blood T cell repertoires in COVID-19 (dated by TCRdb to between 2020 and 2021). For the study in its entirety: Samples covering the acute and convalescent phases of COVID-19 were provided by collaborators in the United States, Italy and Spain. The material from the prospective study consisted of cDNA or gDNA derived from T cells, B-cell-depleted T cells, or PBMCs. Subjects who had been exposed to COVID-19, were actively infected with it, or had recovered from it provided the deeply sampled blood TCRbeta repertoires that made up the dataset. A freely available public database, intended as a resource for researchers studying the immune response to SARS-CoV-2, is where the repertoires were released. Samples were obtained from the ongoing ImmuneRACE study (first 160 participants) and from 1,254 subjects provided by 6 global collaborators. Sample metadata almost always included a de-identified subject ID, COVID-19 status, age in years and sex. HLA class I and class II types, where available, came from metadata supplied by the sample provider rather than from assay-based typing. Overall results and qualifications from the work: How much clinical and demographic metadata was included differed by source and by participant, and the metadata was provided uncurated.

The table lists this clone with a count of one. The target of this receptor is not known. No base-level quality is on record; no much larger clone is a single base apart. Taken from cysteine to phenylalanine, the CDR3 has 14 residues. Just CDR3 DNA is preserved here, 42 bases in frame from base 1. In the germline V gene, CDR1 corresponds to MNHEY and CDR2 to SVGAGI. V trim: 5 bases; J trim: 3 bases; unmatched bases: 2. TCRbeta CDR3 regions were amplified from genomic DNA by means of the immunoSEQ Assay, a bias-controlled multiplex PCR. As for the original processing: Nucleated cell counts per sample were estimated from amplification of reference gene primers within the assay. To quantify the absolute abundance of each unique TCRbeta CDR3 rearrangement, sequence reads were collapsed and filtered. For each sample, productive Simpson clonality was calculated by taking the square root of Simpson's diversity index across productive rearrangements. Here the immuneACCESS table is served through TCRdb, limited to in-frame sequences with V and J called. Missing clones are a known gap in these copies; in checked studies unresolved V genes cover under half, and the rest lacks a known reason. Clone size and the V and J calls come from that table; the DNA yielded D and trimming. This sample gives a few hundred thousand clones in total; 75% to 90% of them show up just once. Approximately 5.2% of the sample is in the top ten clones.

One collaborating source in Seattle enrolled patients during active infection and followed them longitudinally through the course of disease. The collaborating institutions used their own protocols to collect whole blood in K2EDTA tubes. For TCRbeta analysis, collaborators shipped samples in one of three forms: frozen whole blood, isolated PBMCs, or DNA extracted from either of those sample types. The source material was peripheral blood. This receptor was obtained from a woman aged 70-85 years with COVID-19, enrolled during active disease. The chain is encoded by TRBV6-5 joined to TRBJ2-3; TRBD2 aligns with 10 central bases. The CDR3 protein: CASSTSGMTDTQYF. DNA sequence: TGTGCCAGCAGTACTAGCGGGATGACAGATACGCAGTATTTT.